This is a list of T cell receptor beta chains from one sample in a study of cytomegalovirus exposure and HLA in healthy donors. Here immunoSEQ multiplex PCR was the method, and the copy in TCRdb shows in-frame clones only, minus some. Seen here are more than 90,000 clones, around 78% observed once, and the top ten hold approximately 0.6%. The sequencing sample was made of PBMCs. These receptors were obtained from a man aged 30-40 years in good health and CMV-seronegative. The CDR3 runs from the conserved cysteine through the conserved F or W. D genes are given only for firm matches. Expanded clones are given a class, and other clones once, few, many or no size at all.

v_gene	abundance	j_gene	d_gene	CDR3nt	CDR3aa
TRBV29-1	.	TRBJ1-2	TRBD1	TGCAGCGTTTGGTTGGTGGACAGGAACTATGGCTACACCTTC	CSVWLVDRNYGYTF
TRBV11-2	.	TRBJ1-1	.	TGTGCCAGCAGCTTATCGGGTTCTCGGAACACTGAAGCTTTCTTT	CASSLSGSRNTEAFF
TRBV7-9	.	TRBJ2-1	TRBD2	TGTGCCAGCAGCTTGAGGCTAGCGGGGGGGGATGAGCAGTTCTTC	CASSLRLAGGDEQFF
TRBV10-3	.	TRBJ2-1	TRBD1	TGTGCCACTCAAAACATCAACCGGGACAGCTACAATGAGCAGTTCTTC	CATQNINRDSYNEQFF
TRBV27	once	TRBJ2-5	.	TGTGCCAGCAGTCCTAGTGGAGAGACCCAGTACTTC	CASSPSGETQYF
TRBV5-1	.	TRBJ1-1	TRBD1	TGCGCCAGCAGCTTTGTGACAGGGCAGGGCGCTGAAGCTTTCTTT	CASSFVTGQGAEAFF
TRBV19	.	TRBJ1-1	.	TGTGCCAGTAGTTTGGGGGCGTACACTGAAGCTTTCTTT	CASSLGAYTEAFF
TRBV7-8	.	TRBJ2-7	TRBD1	TGTGCCAGCAGCTTCGATCCGGGACAGGGGCGCGAGCAGTACTTC	CASSFDPGQGREQYF
TRBV9	.	TRBJ1-1	.	TGTGCCAGCAGCGGAGGATTAATCAACACTGAAGCTTTCTTT	CASSGGLINTEAFF
TRBV5-6	.	TRBJ1-2	TRBD1	TGTGCCAGCAGCTTGGCGTCGGGACAGGGGTTTCTCTACACCTTC	CASSLASGQGFLYTF
TRBV19	.	TRBJ2-5	.	TGTGCCAGTAGTTGGGGCAGCCAAGAGACCCAGTACTTC	CASSWGSQETQYF